This T cell receptor (beta chain) came from a study of regulatory T cells in long-lasting Graves disease (dated by TCRdb to the early 2020s). Describing the broader study: Newly diagnosed Graves' disease patients had taken antithyroid drugs for less than 3 months. This study used TCR sequencing and RNA sequencing of peripheral blood to compare persistent Graves' disease patients against newly diagnosed Graves' disease patients. The study was registered as a clinical trial and conducted in China. A total of roughly 33 samples underwent TCR sequencing: some 13 from persistent and roughly 20 from newly diagnosed Graves' disease patients. What the work shows at the level of the full study, not this receptor alone: As a limitation, the authors acknowledged that the small sample size may reduce accuracy. Because the primary lesion, thyroid tissue, could not be accessed, the study looked at peripheral blood alone. Persistent patients shared more public clonotypes among themselves (around 2,700) than newly diagnosed patients did (roughly 920). Lower TCR Shannon entropy and fewer highly expanded clones were observed in persistent Graves' disease patients than in newly diagnosed patients, which suggested clonal expansion. Sequencing and analysis were limited to the TCR beta chain.

There are many counts of this clonotype. The antigen it recognizes is unknown. Base qualities were left out, and no much larger clone turns up one base away. The label giving this sample's time point can be read as: newly diagnosed GD, antithyroid drugs for less than 3 months. For both TCR sequencing and RNA sequencing, RNA was extracted from PBMCs in TRIzol. Graves' disease was diagnosed according to American Thyroid Association guidelines. Patients were recruited from an endocrinology department in Xi'an, China. Each patient gave 8.5 to 9.5 milliliters of peripheral blood, collected in an EDTA anticoagulant tube. PBMCs were isolated by Ficoll Paque Plus density gradient separation without further T cell sorting. An Agilent 2100 Bioanalyzer and agarose gel were used to check RNA quality, and a NanoDrop 2000 was used to measure RNA concentration. Library method: multiplex PCR. These reads were obtained on an Illumina HiSeq 4000. iRepertoire HTBI primers and Arm-PCR amplification of CDR3 regions were used to construct TCR beta libraries. Before sequencing, the PCR products went through gel purification. The source study handled its data this way. A total of 62 TRBV and 14 TRBJ segments were identified across samples and were used for gene usage analysis of CDR3 amino acid clonotypes. COPE and FqMerger were used to merge filtered high-quality paired reads into contigs. BLAST was used to align contigs to IMGT TRBV, TRBD and TRBJ reference genes, with CDR3 defined following IMGT. Any clonotype with a frequency above 0.1% was classified as a highly expanded clone. Shannon entropy was used to measure repertoire diversity, and the Gini coefficient was used to measure V-J evenness. Public clonotypes were defined as clonotypes shared by more than one individual. TCRdb trimmed the raw reads at Q25, called clones with MiXCR and kept productive beta chains. All rows with the same CDR3 protein become a single entry with the most common DNA and genes. The authors' filters were not applied to this entry. The sample has roughly 500,000 distinct CDR3 sequences on record, about 14% of them singletons. 8% to 10% of the sample goes to the ten largest clones.

A further study also used this sample, focusing on T cells in Graves' hyperthyroidism and ophthalmopathy. From that second study: A patient counted as having stable Graves' hyperthyroidism if no progression to ophthalmopathy occurred over 18 months of follow-up. Hyperthyroidism patients were newly diagnosed, had a disease duration of under 2 months, and were aged 18 to 65 years. Patients with uncontrolled infections, other autoimmune diseases, pregnancy or lactation were excluded. Diagnoses relied on clinical symptoms, serum thyroxine and TRAb, thyroid ultrasound and orbital computed tomography. The TCR CDR3 was subjected to a first round of RT-PCR using the HTBI primer set and the Qiagen OneStep RT-PCR kit. Blood samples also contained most of the expanded thyroid clonotypes (frequency above 0.001), which suggests that blood repertoires may reflect thyroid immune responses. A model built on a 13 V-J signature distinguished ophthalmopathy from stable hyperthyroidism, reaching roughly 88% sensitivity and approximately 83% specificity in cross-validation and 80%/75% in testing. In validation, the model predicted progression to ophthalmopathy a median of about 5.9 months before onset, with roughly 68% sensitivity and just under 75% specificity. To identify distinguishing TCR V-J signatures, a discovery cohort of some 99 patients was used, comprising 43 with Graves' ophthalmopathy and around 57 with stable Graves' hyperthyroidism. Prospective prediction of ophthalmopathy was tested in an independent validation cohort of approximately 18 hyperthyroidism patients and 17 patients who later progressed to ophthalmopathy. The roughly 94 discovery patients were randomly split 7:3 into training and test sets. In addition, the study compared T-cell repertoires in thyroid tissue and in blood from five or six Graves' hyperthyroidism patients. Once sampling was done, hyperthyroidism patients were given methimazole at a starting dose of 30 mg daily, whereas ophthalmopathy patients were given high-dose intravenous methylprednisolone. The libraries were constructed in a second round of multiplex PCR and then size-selected and purified. Libraries were sequenced paired-end with 100 bp reads on an Illumina HiSeq2000. SOAPnuke was used to process the raw data, removing reads that contained adapters or uncalled bases, had a mean Phred below 15, or lacked an exact match to the constant primer or identifier. COPE v1.2.5 was used to merge the high-quality paired reads, and each unique nucleotide sequence was defined as a clonotype. MiTCR v1.1 was used to align clonotypes to the IMGT TRBV, TRBD and TRBJ reference segments. Analysis was restricted to V-J combinations with a frequency above 0.0001, which covered 98% to 99.2% of repertoires. A TCS score was defined as the ratio of F50 (clonal expansion) to E x V (chaos), with BLOSUM62-based TCRdist applied between CDR3 peptides within each V-J. Welch's t-statistics and random forest reduced 514 V-J features to some 14, which were used in a naive Bayes classifier (R e1071). Sample size was not statistically predetermined, and investigators were not blinded to group allocation. The paper describes TCR Vbeta CDR3 sequencing of about 140 peripheral blood samples, made up of 43 ophthalmopathy patients, some 76 hyperthyroidism patients and some 17 progressor patients.

The TCR sequence derives from a man aged 25-45 years with Graves disease. Donor details come from another sample of the same person, matched by shared clones. Sequencing was performed on peripheral blood mononuclear cells (PBMCs), taken at new diagnosis, from a patient treated with antithyroid drugs.

At the DNA level, the sequence is TGTGCCAGCAGCTTAGATCCCCCTCTCTCCTACGAGCAGTACTTC. Translation gives CASSLDPPLSYEQYF. The sequence links TRBV7-9 to TRBJ2-7; too little of a D gene remains to name it. The CDR3 contains 15 residues, cysteine and phenylalanine counted. Only the CDR3 region is kept as DNA, spanning 45 bases read in frame from base 1. Relative to germline, V is 1 base shorter and J is 0 bases shorter, with 10 bases between their ends. Per the germline V gene (reference sequence), SEHNR is the CDR1 and FQNEAQ is the CDR2.